The present T cell receptor beta chain was sequenced within a study of CD8 T cells in ankylosing spondylitis. In this sample, this clonotype turned up a few times. TCRdb re-called the 5' RACE reads with MiXCR, one entry per CDR3 protein. The sample has under 150,000 distinct CDR3 sequences; roughly 7.7% are singletons. The sequencing sample was made of synovial fluid, either unsorted or a sorted T cell fraction (not recorded which). The clonotype comes from a male donor with ankylosing spondylitis.

Written as DNA, the CDR3 is TGTGCCAGCAGTTACCGCGGTTCTCGGGGTAGTGAAAAACTGTTTTTT. This codes for CASSYRGSRGSEKLFF. V gene TRBV6-5 combines with J gene TRBJ1-4; no reliable D call. The CDR3 has 16 amino acids. CDR1 and CDR2 (germline): MNHEY, SVGAGI. The V end lost 2 bases, the J end lost 7 bases, and 17 bases lay between the germline ends.